This T cell receptor beta chain stems from a study of cytomegalovirus exposure and HLA in healthy donors. This PCR relied on a set of 60 Vbeta primers and 13 Jbeta primers. Assay used: immunoSEQ multiplex PCR; TCRdb lists only in-frame clones, some missing. The sample yields some 130,000 clones, about 78% seen once. In the case of this clone: Its cognate antigen is unknown.

Trimming cost V 4 bases and J 1 base; bases outside gene matches: 4. From germline, CDR1 is SGDLS and CDR2 YYNGEE. The CDR3 runs to 14 residues. Findings of the study overall: V- and J-gene trimming of TCR beta was linked (in a later analysis) to a missense DCLRE1C variant.

Input material: PBMCs. The V call is TRBV9, the J call TRBJ1-1; 7 nucleotides agree with TRBD1. This TCR came from a man between 45 and 60 years old in good health and CMV-seronegative. In DNA form, the CDR3 reads TGTGCCAGCAGCCCTGGGACAGAGAACACTGAAGCTTTCTTT. It yields the protein CASSPGTENTEAFF. Full variable domain (remainder filled in from reference TRBV9 and TRBJ1-1): DSGVTQTPKHLITATGQRVTLRCSPRSGDLSVYWYQQSLDQGLQFLIQYYNGEERAKGNILERFSAQQFPDLHSELNLSSLELGDSALYFCASSPGTENTEAFFGQGTRLTVV.